The present T cell receptor (beta chain) was sequenced within a study of shared clonotypes between healthy human individuals. In the study overall: The people who gave samples were two women and a few men aged 18 to 49. Study-wide findings and caveats: The represented genetic and exposure-history diversity was limited by the small number of donors. Depth was large, yet rarefaction showed that sorted-subset sequencing was incomplete. The four-donor shared clonotypes exceeded non-shared clonotypes in generation probability, with non-shared ones scoring lower.

A word on this clone: Its antigen remains unknown.

Naive CD8 cells lacked CD45RO, underwent positive selection for CCR7 and left out terminally differentiated effector memory CD45RA+ cells. The CDR3 contains 15 residues. Germline V gene lookup returns CDR1 MNHEY and CDR2 SMNVEV (reference sequence). Trimming removed 6 bases at V and 2 bases at J, with 16 bases between. Assay used: immunoSEQ multiplex PCR; TCRdb lists only in-frame clones, some missing. The sample includes millions of clones, about 95% of them seen just once. This chain joins TRBV27 and TRBJ1-2; unclear D gene. Sequences were obtained from naive CD8+ T cells sorted from blood. This TCR was sampled from a man between 18 and 29 years old in good health. CDR3 DNA sequence: TGTGCCAGCAGGTCGGACGGGGTGGGGAACTATGGCTACACCTTC. It encodes CASRSDGVGNYGYTF.